This T cell receptor beta chain was retrieved from a study of cytomegalovirus exposure and HLA in healthy donors. Germline assignment: CDR1 SGDLS and CDR2 YYNGEE. J lost 6 bases, V lost 4 bases, and 12 bases had no gene match. This CDR3 is 16 amino acids long. The PCR ran on 60 Vbeta and 13 Jbeta primers. The table came from immunoSEQ multiplex PCR; TCRdb's copy has only in-frame clones and leaves some out. The repertoire includes approximately 170,000 clones, 55% to 65% of them detected once, and about 3.2% sits in the top ten. This chain connects TRBV9 to TRBJ2-7; 11 bases agree with TRBD1. The sequenced material came from PBMCs. This receptor was taken from a middle-aged man in good health and CMV-seronegative. CDR3 amino acids: CASSKRTGGVFGEQYF. CDR3 sequence (DNA): TGTGCCAGCAGCAAAAGGACAGGGGGCGTTTTCGGCGAGCAGTACTTC.